This is a list of T cell receptor beta chains from one sample in a study of blood T cell repertoires in COVID-19. Libraries were prepared by immunoSEQ multiplex PCR; TCRdb keeps only in-frame clonotypes and omits some of them. The repertoire holds 200,000 to 300,000 clones, with 80% to 90% as singletons. Sequenced: peripheral blood. These receptor sequences come from a middle-aged woman with acute or convalescent COVID-19. Both conserved end residues are part of each CDR3. A D gene is named only where the DNA matches it firmly. Some rows mark clone size as missing; the rest say once, few, many or name a class of expanded clone.

V gene	J gene	clone size	D gene	CDR3 DNA	CDR3 protein
TRBV5-1	TRBJ1-2	.	.	TGCGCCAGCAGGAGCCAGGATCTTTATGGCTACACCTTC	CASRSQDLYGYTF
TRBV5-1	TRBJ1-1	once	.	TGCGCCAGCAGCTCGGAGGTCATGAACACTGAAGCTTTCTTT	CASSSEVMNTEAFF
TRBV18	TRBJ1-5	.	TRBD1	TGTGCCAGCTCACTTCAGGGGGTCGGTAGCAATCAGCCCCAGCATTTT	CASSLQGVGSNQPQHF
TRBV7-9	TRBJ1-2	.	TRBD1	TGTGCCAGCAGCGATTGGGACAGCCTCTATGGCTACACCTTC	CASSDWDSLYGYTF
TRBV28	TRBJ2-3	.	TRBD2	TGTGCCAGCAGTTTCGGGCTAGCGGGGGGCCACTCCACAGATACGCAGTATTTT	CASSFGLAGGHSTDTQYF
TRBV4-1	TRBJ1-2	.	.	TGCGCCAGCAGCCTCCGAGCAGGGGCGGACTATGGCTACACCTTC	CASSLRAGADYGYTF
TRBV11-2	TRBJ2-3	few	TRBD2	TGTGCCAGCAGCTTAGGGCCCCGCGGGGGGCCAACTAGCACAGATACGCAGTATTTT	CASSLGPRGGPTSTDTQYF
TRBV6-6	TRBJ1-4	.	.	TGTGCCAGCAGTGCTTTTCCGGTCGGTAATGAAAAACTGTTTTTT	CASSAFPVGNEKLFF
TRBV12-3/TRBV12-4	TRBJ1-1	.	.	TGTGCCAGCAGTTGGAGAGAGAGTGAAGCTTTCTTT	CASSWRESEAFF
TRBV15	TRBJ1-2	.	.	TGTGCCACCAGCAGAGATCAAGTAGGAGGGGTCCATCACTATGGCTACACCTTC	CATSRDQVGGVHHYGYTF
TRBV7-6	TRBJ1-1	.	.	TGTGCCAGCAGCTCTCGACTTGACACTGAAGCTTTCTTT	CASSSRLDTEAFF
TRBV7-9	TRBJ2-6	.	TRBD1	TGTGCCAGCAGCCCTATCCAGGGACAGGTACACCCTGGGGCCAACGTCCTGACTTTC	CASSPIQGQVHPGANVLTF
TRBV4-1	TRBJ2-1	.	.	TGCGCCAGCAGCCAAGTAGGGGGTCAGGTGTATGAGCAGTTCTTC	CASSQVGGQVYEQFF
TRBV19	TRBJ1-2	.	TRBD1	TGTGCCAGTAGTAAAACAGGGGTGGCCTATGGCTACACCTTC	CASSKTGVAYGYTF
TRBV2	TRBJ1-5	once	.	TGTGCCAGCAGCGACCTGGGCGGGGGAAATCAGCCCCAGCATTTT	CASSDLGGGNQPQHF
TRBV2	TRBJ1-5	.	.	TGTGCCAGCACGGGGGGAAGCGGCAATCAGCCCCAGCATTTT	CASTGGSGNQPQHF
TRBV7-3	TRBJ2-6	few	.	TGTGCCAGCAGCCCTCTCACTTCTGGGGCCAACGTCCTGACTTTC	CASSPLTSGANVLTF
TRBV6-6	TRBJ1-1	.	.	TGTGCCAGCAGTTACTCAGGGGGCACTGAAGCTTTCTTT	CASSYSGGTEAFF
TRBV15	TRBJ1-6	once	.	TGTGCCACCAGCAGAGCAGCGCCGAGCTCCTATAATTCACCCCTCCACTTT	CATSRAAPSSYNSPLHF
TRBV9	TRBJ2-1	.	.	TGTGCCAGCAGCGCAGGGCCTTCCTACAATGAGCAGTTCTTC	CASSAGPSYNEQFF
TRBV3-1/TRBV3-2	TRBJ2-1	.	TRBD2	TGTGCCAGCAGCCAAGATTTCGGGGGGGGGAACTACAATGAGCAGTTCTTC	CASSQDFGGGNYNEQFF
TRBV6-5	TRBJ1-4	.	.	TGTGCCAGCAGCGTAGCCGGGTCTGAAAAACTGTTTTTT	CASSVAGSEKLFF
TRBV21-1	TRBJ1-3	.	.	TGTGCCAGCAGGCCACAGGGGCCCCCCGCTGGAAACACCATATATTTT	CASRPQGPPAGNTIYF
TRBV10-3	TRBJ1-1	.	TRBD1	TGTGCCATCAGTGTGGGGACAGGGGGGGAAGCTTTCTTT	CAISVGTGGEAFF
TRBV11-2	TRBJ1-2	.	.	TGTGCCAGCAGCTTAGACTCAGGGCGTAATGGCTACACCTTC	CASSLDSGRNGYTF
TRBV5-1	TRBJ2-2	.	TRBD2	TGCGCCAGCAGCCCGGGGGGGGTTAACACCGGGGAGCTGTTTTTT	CASSPGGVNTGELFF
TRBV5-1	TRBJ2-1	once	TRBD2	TGCGCCAGCAGCTTGACTAGCGGGGCGTACAATGAGCAGTTCTTC	CASSLTSGAYNEQFF
TRBV3-1/TRBV3-2	TRBJ1-6	.	.	TGTGCCAGCAGCCTTCACTTGAGCTCCTATAATTCACCCCTCCACTTT	CASSLHLSSYNSPLHF
TRBV12-5	TRBJ1-2	.	.	TGTGCTAGTGGTATGCAGGGTACTAACTATGGCTACACCTTC	CASGMQGTNYGYTF
TRBV6-5	TRBJ2-1	.	TRBD1	TGTGCCAGCAGTTTGGGACTGGACAGGGGGTTGTTCTTC	CASSLGLDRGLFF
TRBV7-6	TRBJ1-3	.	.	TGTGCCAGCAGCTTAGGGAGCTCTGGAAACACCATATATTTT	CASSLGSSGNTIYF
TRBV3-1/TRBV3-2	TRBJ1-2	.	.	TGTGCCAGCAGCCGCCAAGGGGCGGAAGGCTACACCTTC	CASSRQGAEGYTF
TRBV7-3	TRBJ2-5	.	.	TGTGCCAGCAGCTTAGGTACAAACCAAGAGACCCAGTACTTC	CASSLGTNQETQYF
TRBV19	TRBJ1-1	.	TRBD1	TGTGCCAGTAGTATGTACAGGGGGACTGAAGCTTTCTTT	CASSMYRGTEAFF
TRBV5-1	TRBJ1-5	.	.	TGCGCCAGCAGCTTATCAGGGATGGGGCAGCCCCAGCATTTT	CASSLSGMGQPQHF
TRBV7-9	TRBJ1-4	.	TRBD1	TGTGCCAGCAGCTTAGGGACAGGGGGTGAAAAACTGTTTTTT	CASSLGTGGEKLFF
TRBV15	TRBJ1-4	.	.	TGTGCCACCAGCGAAAGGACGGGACTGGGCGAAAAACTGTTTTTT	CATSERTGLGEKLFF
TRBV14	TRBJ1-1	once	.	TGTGCCAGCAGCCAATACATCCAGGGATCCGAAGCTTTCTTT	CASSQYIQGSEAFF
TRBV18	TRBJ1-1	.	.	TGTGCCAGCTCACCACGGGGAGGTATGAACACTGAAGCTTTCTTT	CASSPRGGMNTEAFF
TRBV7-8	TRBJ2-5	.	TRBD2	TGTGCCAGCAGCTTAGGACTAGCGGGCTGGGTAGCGGAGACCCAGTACTTC	CASSLGLAGWVAETQYF
TRBV3-1/TRBV3-2	TRBJ1-2	.	TRBD1	TGTGCCAGCAGCAATCGGACAGGGCCTAACTATGGCTACACCTTC	CASSNRTGPNYGYTF
TRBV27	TRBJ2-2	.	TRBD1	TGTGCCAGCAGTTTTCATTACAGGGGCGCCACCGGGGAGCTGTTTTTT	CASSFHYRGATGELFF